These 12 T cell receptor beta chains share one sample of origin, sequenced in a study of cytomegalovirus exposure and HLA in healthy donors (dated by TCRdb to the late 2010s). The library was produced with the immunoSEQ multiplex PCR assay. A mixture of 60 forward primers for TCR Vbeta segments and 13 reverse primers for TCR Jbeta segments was used in the multiplex PCR. Entries here come from immuneACCESS through TCRdb and include only in-frame sequences with V and J called. Some clones fail to appear in such tables; in the studies checked, an unresolved V gene covers under half of the shortfall, and the cause of the remainder is unknown. This sample comprises about 190,000 clones, about four fifths of them detected only once. Roughly 1.5% of the sample is in the top ten clones. Sequencing input: PBMCs. The receptor set was obtained from a woman aged 50 to 60 in good health and CMV-seronegative.

This chain's CDR3 is CASSLAGDRANTGELFF. In nucleotides, the CDR3 is TGTGCCAGCAGCTTAGCTGGGGACAGGGCGAACACCGGGGAGCTGTTTTTT. V is TRBV11-3 and J is TRBJ2-2, with 9 positions matching TRBD1. This CDR3 is 17 amino acids long. Per germline, CDR1 SGHNT and CDR2 YENEEA. Germline trimming cut 1 base from V and 0 bases from J; bases unmatched to any gene: 3.

The chain combines TRBV6-1 with TRBJ1-2; D not resolved. CDR1 is MNHNS and CDR2 is SASEGT in the germline V gene. V shed 4 bases and J shed 7 bases, with 10 bases lying between them. The CDR3 spans 12 residues. This CDR3 is CASSVASGGYTF. Written as DNA, the CDR3 is TGTGCCAGCAGTGTGGCAAGTGGTGGCTACACCTTC.

The chain has TRBV6-5 and TRBJ2-1; D is possibly TRBD1 (7 bases). Germline V CDR1 and CDR2: MNHEY, SVGAGI. The CDR3 consists of 15 residues. Trimming left V 6 bases short and J 3 bases short, with 15 bases between. The CDR3 DNA reads as TGTGCCAGCAGGGGCAGGGGGGTTCACTACAATGAGCAGTTCTTC. Its protein product is CASRGRGVHYNEQFF.

This clone was recorded a few times. The chain has TRBV7-2 and TRBJ1-1, with a possible D match to TRBD1 (6 bases). The CDR3 sequence is 13 residues long. With 4 bases removed from V and 3 bases from J, the gap between germline ends came to 9 bases. CDR1 is SGHTA, CDR2 FQGNSA, per germline. CDR3 sequence: CASSSRGDTEAFF. The CDR3 DNA reads as TGTGCCAGCAGCTCCAGGGGAGACACTGAAGCTTTCTTT.

The gene calls are TRBV23-1 and TRBJ2-7; no clear D. TRBV23-1 is treated as an ORF (open reading frame) with a function not yet certain. V lost 9 bases to trimming and J lost 1 base, with 7 bases between them. The CDR3 runs 11 residues. The CDR3 sequence is CARTPSYEQYF. The CDR3 bases are TGCGCCAGGACACCTTCCTACGAGCAGTACTTC.

Only one count was recorded for this clone. This chain joins TRBV29-1 and TRBJ2-5, with D maybe TRBD1 (5 bases). Germline V gene lookup returns CDR1 SQVTM and CDR2 ANQGSEA. This CDR3 comprises 12 residues. Between the trimmed V and J ends, which lost 5 bases and 4 bases, there was a span of 11 bases. DNA for the CDR3: TGCAGCGTTCCAGGGTCAGGAGAGACCCAGTACTTC. Amino acid sequence: CSVPGSGETQYF.

As for this clone: Other nucleotide sequences from this sample produce the same CDR3. The chain couples TRBV10-3 to TRBJ1-1, with a tentative D call TRBD1 (6 bases). The CDR3 length is 13 residues. The germline CDR1 and CDR2 sequences are ENHRY and SYGVKD. V lost 6 bases to trimming and J lost 6 bases, with 14 bases between them. The CDR3 region has the DNA TGTGCCATCAGAGACCGGGGACATTCTGAAGCTTTCTTT. This sequence encodes CAIRDRGHSEAFF.

The V gene is TRBV15, the J gene TRBJ2-7; D is unclear. Deletions cut 2 bases from V and 3 bases from J, with 14 bases between. This CDR3 region has 15 residues. Germline lookup yields CDR1 LNHNV and CDR2 YYDKDF (reference sequence). The CDR3, as DNA: TGTGCCACCAGCAGACAGCCCGGTCTAGACTACGAGCAGTACTTC. It specifies CATSRQPGLDYEQYF.

This clone appeared once. This CDR3 is CASSQDGTGGGTDTQYF. The CDR3 bases are TGCGCCAGCAGCCAAGATGGGACGGGGGGGGGCACAGATACGCAGTATTTT. This chain links TRBV4-1 with TRBJ2-3, with 8 nucleotides matching TRBD2. Trimming cost V 0 bases and J 1 base; bases outside gene matches: 6. CDR3 length equals 17 residues. Germline lookup yields CDR1 MGHRA and CDR2 YSYEKL.

The table lists this clone with a count of one. The J gene is TRBJ1-5, the V gene TRBV13; D call uncertain. This CDR3 comprises 14 residues. Trimming removed 0 bases from V and 0 bases from J, with 3 bases in between. Germline CDR1 is PRHDT and CDR2 is FYEKMQ (reference sequence). The CDR3 protein is CASSLGGSNQPQHF. The CDR3 DNA reads TGTGCCAGCAGCTTAGGCGGTAGCAATCAGCCCCAGCATTTT.

V and J are TRBV7-9 and TRBJ1-1; D remains ambiguous. CDR1 and CDR2 from the germline V gene are SEHNR and FQNEAQ (reference sequence). The length of the CDR3 is 12 residues. Deletions cut 5 bases from V and 5 bases from J, with 9 bases between. CDR3 in amino acids: CASSRDGTEAFF. CDR3 bases: TGTGCCAGCAGCCGAGACGGGACTGAAGCTTTCTTT. The full variable domain, in which reference TRBV7-9 and TRBJ1-1 provide the parts outside the CDR3, is DTGVSQNPRHKITKRGQNVTFRCDPISEHNRLYWYRQTLGQGPEFLTYFQNEAQLEKSRLLSDRFSAERPKGSFSTLEIQRTEQGDSAMYLCASSRDGTEAFFGQGTRLTVV.

The table lists this clone with a few counts. The chain links TRBV6-1 to TRBJ2-7; 7 bases match TRBD1. V dropped 3 bases and J dropped 11; count of bases not matched to a gene: 13. CDR3 length equals 14 residues. Germline V gene lookup returns CDR1 MNHNS and CDR2 SASEGT. CDR3 sequence (DNA): TGTGCCAGCAGTGACTGGGACAGTTCTTTCATGGAGTACTTC. Its protein product is CASSDWDSSFMEYF.